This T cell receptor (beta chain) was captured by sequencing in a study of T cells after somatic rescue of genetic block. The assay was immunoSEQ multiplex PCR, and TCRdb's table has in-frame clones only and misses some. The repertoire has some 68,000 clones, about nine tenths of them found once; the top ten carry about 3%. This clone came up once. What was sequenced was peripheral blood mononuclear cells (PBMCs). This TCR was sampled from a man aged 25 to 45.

CDR3 nucleotide sequence: TGTGCCAGCAGCTTTGCGTGCCGGGGGAGGATTGAGCAGTTCTTC. Protein product: CASSFACRGRIEQFF. The chain recombines TRBV12-1 with TRBJ2-7; the DNA was not compared with TRBD2, the D call given in the table. The DNA matches TRBJ2-1 better at its end, which makes the J call doubtful. TRBV12-1 is a known pseudogene. CDR3 length: 15 residues.